This TCR beta chain emerged from a study of blood T cell repertoires in COVID-19. Background on the study: Some COVID-19 samples were acute and others convalescent; all came from the United States, Italy and Spain.

Assay: immunoSEQ multiplex PCR; the TCRdb copy retains only in-frame clones and omits some. The data contain 150,000 or so clones, approximately 83% of them singletons. Participants reported their clinical history, and cohort assignment relied on those reports. V was shortened by 0 bases and J by 0 bases, with 10 bases between the two germline ends. This CDR3 comprises 16 residues. Germline-derived CDR1 and CDR2 are SGDLS and YYNGEE. This sequence joins TRBV9 and TRBJ1-3; D unclear. This TCR was recovered from a man between 65 and 85 years old who had been exposed to COVID-19. Source material: PBMCs or T cells enriched from blood (not recorded which). The CDR3 DNA is TGTGCCAGCAGCGTAGAACCGTCGGGCTCTGGAAACACCATATATTTT. It yields the protein CASSVEPSGSGNTIYF. Drawing the rest from reference TRBV9 and TRBJ1-3, the complete variable domain is DSGVTQTPKHLITATGQRVTLRCSPRSGDLSVYWYQQSLDQGLQFLIQYYNGEERAKGNILERFSAQQFPDLHSELNLSSLELGDSALYFCASSVEPSGSGNTIYFGEGSWLTVV.